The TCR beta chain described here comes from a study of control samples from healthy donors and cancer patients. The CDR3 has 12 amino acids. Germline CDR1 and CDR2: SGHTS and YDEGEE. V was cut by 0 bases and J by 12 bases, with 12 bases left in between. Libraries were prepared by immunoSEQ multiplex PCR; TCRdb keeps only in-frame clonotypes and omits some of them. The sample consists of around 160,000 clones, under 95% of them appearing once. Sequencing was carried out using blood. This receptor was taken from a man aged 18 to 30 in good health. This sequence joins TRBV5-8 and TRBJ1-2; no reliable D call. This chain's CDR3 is CASSLVAQPHTF. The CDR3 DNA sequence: TGTGCCAGCAGCTTGGTAGCGCAGCCCCACACCTTC.